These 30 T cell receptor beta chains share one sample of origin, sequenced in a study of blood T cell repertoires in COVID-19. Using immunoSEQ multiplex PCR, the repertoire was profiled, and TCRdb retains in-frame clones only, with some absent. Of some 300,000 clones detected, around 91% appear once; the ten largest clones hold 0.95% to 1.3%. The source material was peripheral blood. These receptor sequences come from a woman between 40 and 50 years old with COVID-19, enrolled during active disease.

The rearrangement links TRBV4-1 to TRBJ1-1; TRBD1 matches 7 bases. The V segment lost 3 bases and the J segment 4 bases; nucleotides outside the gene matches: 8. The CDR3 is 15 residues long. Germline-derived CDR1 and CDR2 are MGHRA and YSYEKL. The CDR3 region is CASSQDTGVGTEAFF. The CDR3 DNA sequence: TGCGCCAGCAGCCAGGACACAGGGGTCGGCACTGAAGCTTTCTTT.

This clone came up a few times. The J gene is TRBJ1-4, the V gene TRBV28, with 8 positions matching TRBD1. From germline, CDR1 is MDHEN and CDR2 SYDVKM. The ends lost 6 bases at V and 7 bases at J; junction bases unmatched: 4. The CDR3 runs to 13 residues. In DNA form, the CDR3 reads TGTGCCAGCAGCGGACAGGGCAGTGAAAAACTGTTTTTT. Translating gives CASSGQGSEKLFF.

The CDR3 sequence is CASSLSTGQGYNEQFF. The CDR3 DNA follows: TGTGCCAGCAGTTTATCGACGGGACAGGGCTACAATGAGCAGTTCTTC. The chain is built from TRBV27 and TRBJ2-1; TRBD1 matches at 9 bases. CDR3 length equals 16 residues. Germline V CDR1 and CDR2: MNHEY, SMNVEV (reference sequence). V was clipped by 0 bases and J by 3 bases; unmatched bases: 3.

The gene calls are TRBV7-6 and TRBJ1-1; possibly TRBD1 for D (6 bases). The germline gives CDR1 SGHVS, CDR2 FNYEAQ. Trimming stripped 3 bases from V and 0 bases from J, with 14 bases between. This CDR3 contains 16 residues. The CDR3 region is CASSLQTGLMNTEAFF. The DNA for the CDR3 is TGTGCCAGCAGCTTGCAGACAGGCCTAATGAACACTGAAGCTTTCTTT.

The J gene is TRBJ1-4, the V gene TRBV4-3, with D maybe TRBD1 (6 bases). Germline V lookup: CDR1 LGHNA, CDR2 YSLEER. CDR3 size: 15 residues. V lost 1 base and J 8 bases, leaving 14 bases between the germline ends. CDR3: CASSQATGTSEKLFF. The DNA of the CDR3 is TGCGCCAGCAGCCAAGCCACCGGGACATCGGAAAAACTGTTTTTT.

The CDR3 protein is CASSPGVGETQYF. In nucleotides, the CDR3 is TGCGCCAGCAGCCCCGGGGTCGGGGAGACCCAGTACTTC. The chain carries TRBV4-3 and TRBJ2-5, with a weak D call TRBD2 (5 bases). The germline V and J ends were trimmed by 4 bases and 5 bases, with 11 bases remaining between them. Germline V CDR1 and CDR2: LGHNA, YSLEER. There are 13 residues in the CDR3.

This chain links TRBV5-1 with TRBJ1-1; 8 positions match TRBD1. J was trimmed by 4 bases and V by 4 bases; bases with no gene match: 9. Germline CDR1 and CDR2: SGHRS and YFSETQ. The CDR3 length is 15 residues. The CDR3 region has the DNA TGCGCCAGCAGCAGGGGACAGGACGGGTTCACTGAAGCTTTCTTT. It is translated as CASSRGQDGFTEAFF.

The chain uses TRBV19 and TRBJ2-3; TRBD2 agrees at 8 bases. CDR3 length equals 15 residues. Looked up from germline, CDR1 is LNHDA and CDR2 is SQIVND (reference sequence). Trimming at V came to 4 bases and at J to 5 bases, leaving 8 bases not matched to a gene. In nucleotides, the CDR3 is TGTGCCAGTAGTAGCCAGCGGGAGAGGCGAGATACGCAGTATTTT. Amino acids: CASSSQRERRDTQYF.

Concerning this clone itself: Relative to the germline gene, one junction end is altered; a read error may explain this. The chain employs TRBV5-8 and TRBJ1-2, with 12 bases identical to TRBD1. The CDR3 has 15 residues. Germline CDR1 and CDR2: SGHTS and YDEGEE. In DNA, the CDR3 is TGTGCCAGCAGCCGAGGGACAGGGGGCGACTATGACTACACCTTC. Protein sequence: CASSRGTGGDYDYTF.

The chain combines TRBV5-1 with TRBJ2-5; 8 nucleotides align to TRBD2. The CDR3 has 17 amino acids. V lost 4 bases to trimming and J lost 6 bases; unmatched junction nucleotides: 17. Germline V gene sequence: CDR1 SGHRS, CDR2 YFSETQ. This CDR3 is CASSPAGAGGPRKTQYF. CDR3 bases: TGCGCCAGCAGCCCGGCGGGGGCGGGGGGCCCGCGGAAGACCCAGTACTTC.

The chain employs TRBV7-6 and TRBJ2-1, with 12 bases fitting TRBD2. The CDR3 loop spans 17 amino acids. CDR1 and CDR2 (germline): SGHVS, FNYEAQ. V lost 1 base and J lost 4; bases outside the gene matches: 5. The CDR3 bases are TGTGCCAGCAGCTTAGAGAGGACTAGCGGGGTTTACAATGAGCAGTTCTTC. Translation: CASSLERTSGVYNEQFF.

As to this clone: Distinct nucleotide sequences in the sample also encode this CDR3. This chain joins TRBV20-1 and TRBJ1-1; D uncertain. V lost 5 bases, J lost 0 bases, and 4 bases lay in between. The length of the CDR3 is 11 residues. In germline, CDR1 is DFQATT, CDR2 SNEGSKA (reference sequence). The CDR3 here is CSAQLNTEAFF. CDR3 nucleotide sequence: TGCAGTGCTCAGTTGAACACTGAAGCTTTCTTT.

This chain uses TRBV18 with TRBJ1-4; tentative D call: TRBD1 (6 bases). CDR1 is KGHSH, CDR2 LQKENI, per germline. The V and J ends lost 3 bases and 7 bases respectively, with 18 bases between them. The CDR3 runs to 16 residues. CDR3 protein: CASSPAPAGAVEKLFF. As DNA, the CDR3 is TGTGCCAGCTCACCCGCCCCCGCGGGGGCCGTTGAAAAACTGTTTTTT.

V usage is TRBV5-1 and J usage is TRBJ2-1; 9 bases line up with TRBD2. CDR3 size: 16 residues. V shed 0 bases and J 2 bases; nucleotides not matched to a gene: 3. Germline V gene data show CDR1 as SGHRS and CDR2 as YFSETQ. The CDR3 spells CASSLGVAGAYNEQFF. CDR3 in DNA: TGCGCCAGCAGCTTGGGGGTAGCGGGAGCCTACAATGAGCAGTTCTTC.

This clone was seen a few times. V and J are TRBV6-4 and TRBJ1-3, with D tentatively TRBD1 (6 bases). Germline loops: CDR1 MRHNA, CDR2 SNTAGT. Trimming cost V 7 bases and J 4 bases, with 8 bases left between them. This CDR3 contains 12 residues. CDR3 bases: TGTGCCAGCAACAGGGACGGAAACACCATATATTTT. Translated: CASNRDGNTIYF.

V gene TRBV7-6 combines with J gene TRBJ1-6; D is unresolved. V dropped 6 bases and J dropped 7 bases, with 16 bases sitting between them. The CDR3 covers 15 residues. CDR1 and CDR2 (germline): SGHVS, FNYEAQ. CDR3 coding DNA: TGTGCCAGCAGACGAACCGGACTACCGAATTCACCCCTCCACTTT. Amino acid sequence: CASRRTGLPNSPLHF.

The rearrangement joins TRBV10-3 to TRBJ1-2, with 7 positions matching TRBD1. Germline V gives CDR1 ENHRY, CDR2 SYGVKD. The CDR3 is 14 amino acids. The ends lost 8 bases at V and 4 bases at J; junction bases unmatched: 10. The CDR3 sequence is CAILGRRQGYGYTF. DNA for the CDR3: TGTGCCATCCTTGGCCGGCGACAGGGCTATGGCTACACCTTC.

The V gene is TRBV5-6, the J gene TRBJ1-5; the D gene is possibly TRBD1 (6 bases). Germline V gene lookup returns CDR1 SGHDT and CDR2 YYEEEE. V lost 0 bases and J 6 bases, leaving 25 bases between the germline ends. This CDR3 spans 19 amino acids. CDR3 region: CASSLVTGRNPGMGQPQHF. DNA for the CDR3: TGTGCCAGCAGCTTGGTGACAGGCCGTAACCCGGGAATGGGTCAGCCCCAGCATTTT.

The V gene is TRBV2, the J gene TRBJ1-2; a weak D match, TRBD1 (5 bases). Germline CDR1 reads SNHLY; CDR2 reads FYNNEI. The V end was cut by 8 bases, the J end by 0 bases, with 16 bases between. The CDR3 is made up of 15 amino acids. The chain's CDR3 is CASVPAQATNYGYTF. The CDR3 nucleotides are TGTGCCAGCGTACCCGCACAGGCGACTAACTATGGCTACACCTTC.

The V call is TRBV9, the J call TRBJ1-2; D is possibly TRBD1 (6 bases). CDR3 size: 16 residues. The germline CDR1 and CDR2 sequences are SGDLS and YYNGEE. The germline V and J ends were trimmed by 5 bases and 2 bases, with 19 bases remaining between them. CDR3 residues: CASRATRQGKNYGYTF. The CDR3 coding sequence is TGTGCCAGCAGAGCCACCCGGCAGGGGAAAAACTATGGCTACACCTTC.

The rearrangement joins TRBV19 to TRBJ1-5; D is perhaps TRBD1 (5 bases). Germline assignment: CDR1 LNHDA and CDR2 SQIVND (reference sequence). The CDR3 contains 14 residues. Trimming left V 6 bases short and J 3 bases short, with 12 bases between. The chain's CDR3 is CASSPTGPNQPQHF. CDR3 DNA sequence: TGTGCCAGTAGCCCAACAGGCCCCAATCAGCCCCAGCATTTT.

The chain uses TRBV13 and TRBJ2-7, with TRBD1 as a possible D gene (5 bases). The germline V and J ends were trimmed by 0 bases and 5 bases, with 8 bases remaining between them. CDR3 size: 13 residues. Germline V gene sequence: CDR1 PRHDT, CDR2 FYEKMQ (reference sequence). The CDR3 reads CASSLGIRDEQYF. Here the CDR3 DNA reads TGTGCCAGCAGCTTAGGAATCAGGGACGAGCAGTACTTC.

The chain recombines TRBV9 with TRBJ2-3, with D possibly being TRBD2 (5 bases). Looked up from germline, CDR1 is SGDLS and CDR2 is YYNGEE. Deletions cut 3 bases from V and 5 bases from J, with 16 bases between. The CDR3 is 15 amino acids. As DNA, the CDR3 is TGTGCCAGCAGCGCCGGAGGCGTATTCTTAGATACGCAGTATTTT. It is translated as CASSAGGVFLDTQYF.

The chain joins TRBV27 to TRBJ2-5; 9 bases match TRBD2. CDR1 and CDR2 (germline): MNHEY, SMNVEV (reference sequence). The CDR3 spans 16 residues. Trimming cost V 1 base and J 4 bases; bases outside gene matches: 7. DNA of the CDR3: TGTGCCAGCAGTTTATTCGCGGGAGGGCCGGTAGAGACCCAGTACTTC. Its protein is CASSLFAGGPVETQYF.

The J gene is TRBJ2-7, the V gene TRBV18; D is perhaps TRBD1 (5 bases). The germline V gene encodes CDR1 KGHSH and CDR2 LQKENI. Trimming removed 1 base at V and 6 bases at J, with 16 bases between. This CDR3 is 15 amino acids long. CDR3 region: CASSPQGYVSGEQYF. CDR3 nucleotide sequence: TGTGCCAGCTCACCACAGGGGTATGTATCGGGCGAGCAGTACTTC. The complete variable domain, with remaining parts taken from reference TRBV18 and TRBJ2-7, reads NAGVMQNPRHLVRRRGQEARLRCSPMKGHSHVYWYRQLPEEGLKFMVYLQKENIIDESGMPKERFSAEFPKEGPSILRIQQVVRGDSAAYFCASSPQGYVSGEQYFGPGTRLTVT.

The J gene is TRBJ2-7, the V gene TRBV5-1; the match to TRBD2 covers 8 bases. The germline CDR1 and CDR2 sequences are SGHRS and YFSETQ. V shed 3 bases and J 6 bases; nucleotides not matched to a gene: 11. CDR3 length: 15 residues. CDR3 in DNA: TGCGCCAGCAGCTACAGCGGGAGCGAGTCCCGCGAGCAGTACTTC. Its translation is CASSYSGSESREQYF.

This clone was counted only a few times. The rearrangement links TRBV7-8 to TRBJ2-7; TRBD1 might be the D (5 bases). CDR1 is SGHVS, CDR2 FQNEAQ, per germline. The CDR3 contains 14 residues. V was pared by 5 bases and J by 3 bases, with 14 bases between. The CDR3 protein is CASSPLTVNYEQYF. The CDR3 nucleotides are TGTGCCAGCAGCCCCTTGACAGTCAACTACGAGCAGTACTTC. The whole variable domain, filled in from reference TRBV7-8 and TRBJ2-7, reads GAGVSQSPRYKVAKRGQDVALRCDPISGHVSLFWYQQALGQGPEFLTYFQNEAQLDKSGLPSDRFFAERPEGSVSTLKIQRTQQEDSAVYLCASSPLTVNYEQYFGPGTRLTVT.

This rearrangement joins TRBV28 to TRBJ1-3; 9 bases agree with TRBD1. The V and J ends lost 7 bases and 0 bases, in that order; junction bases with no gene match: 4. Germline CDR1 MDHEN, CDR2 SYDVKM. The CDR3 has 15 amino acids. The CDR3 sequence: CASISTGGSGNTIYF. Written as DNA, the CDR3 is TGTGCCAGCATCTCGACAGGGGGCTCTGGAAACACCATATATTTT.

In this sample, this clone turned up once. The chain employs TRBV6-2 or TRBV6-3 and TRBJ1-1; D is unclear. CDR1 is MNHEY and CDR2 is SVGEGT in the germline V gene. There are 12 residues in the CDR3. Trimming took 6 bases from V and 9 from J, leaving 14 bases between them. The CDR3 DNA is TGTGCCAGCAGCCCGCAGTACAGTAAAGCTTTCTTT. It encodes CASSPQYSKAFF.

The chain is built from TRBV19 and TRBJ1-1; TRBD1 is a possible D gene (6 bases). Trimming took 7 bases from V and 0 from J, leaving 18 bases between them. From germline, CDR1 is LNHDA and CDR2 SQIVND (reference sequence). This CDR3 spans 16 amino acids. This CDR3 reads CASTDRSLRMNTEAFF. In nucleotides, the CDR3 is TGTGCCAGTACTGACAGGTCCCTCAGGATGAACACTGAAGCTTTCTTT.